A selection of T cell receptor beta chains follows, all from one sample in a study of blood T cell repertoires in COVID-19. The assay was immunoSEQ multiplex PCR, and TCRdb's table has in-frame clones only and misses some. The sample shows 75,000 to 90,000 clones, under 90% of them seen only once. Sequencing was carried out using peripheral blood. All receptors derive from a woman in her 40s with active or convalescent COVID-19. Both conserved end residues are part of each CDR3. Where a row states a size, it is once, few, many or the class of an expanded clone; other rows omit it.

abundance,v_gene,CDR3aa
NA,TRBV7-9,CASQEASGTYEQYF
NA,TRBV6-2/TRBV6-3,CASSQGLTSTDTQYF
NA,TRBV28,CASSLLFSGRAYEQYF
NA,TRBV7-9,CASSLDGGNEKLFF
NA,TRBV25-1,CASSAGGGFQETQYF
NA,TRBV9,CASSVEGLAIGPQFF
NA,TRBV3-1/TRBV3-2,CASSQDRRWGGPETQYF
once,TRBV18,CASSLYTGENSPLHF
NA,TRBV19,CASSIGGREQFF
NA,TRBV7-2,CASSLVPGGIQETQYF
NA,TRBV30,CAWSRMGRGVADTQYF
NA,TRBV11-2,CASSFEVDNSPLHF
once,TRBV11-3,CASSSPAAGHTF
NA,TRBV12-3/TRBV12-4,CASSLTGRGEAFF
NA,TRBV5-1,CASSSGEVGTYEQYF
NA,TRBV5-1,CASSPMAGTGLEAFF
NA,TRBV7-6,CASSATSGAYEQYF
NA,TRBV6-5,CASRQGDRNTGELFF
once,TRBV10-3,CAISTRGQGASGYTF
NA,TRBV6-5,CASSLREGTEAFF
NA,TRBV6-5,CASSSGHSNQPQHF
few,TRBV16,CASSQYRTSGSTDTQYF
NA,TRBV3-1/TRBV3-2,CASSQDLPGENTEAFF
NA,TRBV4-1,CASSHTWTGGNYGYTF
NA,TRBV28,CASSGPGVTANYGYTF
few,TRBV7-6,CASSLGGGTTGELFF
NA,TRBV7-8,CASRLASRGETQYF
NA,TRBV3-1/TRBV3-2,CASSQEGDSGYTF
once,TRBV4-1,CASSQGHLAGGRSEKLFF
NA,TRBV2,CASSDRTTDNSPLHF
NA,TRBV6-6,CASSYPGGIRTEAFF
NA,TRBV7-3,CASSSGLGGYNEQFF
NA,TRBV10-2,CASSETSGRGYEQYF
NA,TRBV19,CASTGTAFEKLFF